This T cell receptor beta chain was sequenced during a study of vaccination and CD4 T cells after COVID-19. Overall study: Overlapping peptides covering the spike proteins of SARS-CoV-2, HCoV-NL63, HCoV-OC43 and HCoV-229E were added to stimulate cells.

The germline gives CDR1 LNHNV, CDR2 YYDKDF (reference sequence). Trimming left V 0 bases short and J 0 bases short, with 8 bases between. The CDR3 loop spans 15 amino acids. Treatment of the sample: approximately 10-day PBMC culture with coronavirus spike peptide pools or control peptides (ViraFEST assay). An Oncomine TCR Beta short-read assay was used to sequence the DNA from cultured CD4+ T cells. TCRdb passed the PCR reads through MiXCR, listing each CDR3 protein once. The sample holds 15,000 to 20,000 distinct CDR3 sequences, around 59% seen once. This clonotype was counted only a few times. Its target is not known.

The specimen was CD4+ T cells from blood, cultured in vitro, collected after SARS-CoV-2 vaccination. This chain connects TRBV15 to TRBJ1-1; no clear D gene. The sequence was collected from a human donor who had recovered from COVID-19. The CDR3 nucleotides are TGTGCCACCAGCAGAGATGTAAGGATGAACACTGAAGCTTTCTTT. This encodes CATSRDVRMNTEAFF.